This record covers a single T cell receptor beta chain. Its antigen is as yet unknown. Clones were sequenced by immunoSEQ multiplex PCR, and TCRdb holds only the in-frame ones, with some missing. The data hold 20,000 to 25,000 clones, with about 80% observed a single time. This record belongs to a study of CD4 T cells in relation to SARS-CoV-2 and coronaviruses. Looking at the study overall: After 10 days of antigen culture, PBMC TCR beta CDR3s were sequenced. Negative control cultures got HIV-1 Nef peptides or no peptide. General study points: About 65% of donors had memory CD4+ clonotypes crossrecognizing SARS-CoV-2 and common cold coronavirus spike.

Unexposed donor CD4+ T cells date from about 2011-2018, before the COVID-19 pandemic. After ten to eleven days of culture, CD4+ T cells were isolated. Germline V gene data show CDR1 as SGDLS and CDR2 as YYNGEE. The CDR3 sequence is 14 residues long. Germline trimming cut 0 bases from V and 2 bases from J; bases unmatched to any gene: 1. The V call is TRBV9, the J call TRBJ2-5, with 7 bases aligning to TRBD1. The sequence was obtained from a human donor in good health. Input material: CD4+ T cells from PBMCs, cultured in vitro. CDR3 nucleotide sequence: TGTGCCAGCAGCGTAGGGGGACAGCAAGAGACCCAGTACTTC. Translating it yields CASSVGGQQETQYF.